The 20 T cell receptor beta chains below come from one sample, sequenced in a study of technical replicates of blood from several donors. Clones were sequenced by immunoSEQ multiplex PCR, and TCRdb holds only the in-frame ones, with some missing. Of about 62,000 clones listed, more than 75% are singletons. Sequencing was carried out using PBMCs. The source of these receptors is a human donor in good health. Some clones in this sample may be carry-over from other donors' samples.

The chain combines TRBV5-1 with TRBJ2-2; tentatively, D is TRBD2 (6 bases). Germline CDR1 SGHRS, CDR2 YFSETQ. The CDR3 is 15 amino acids. V dropped 4 bases and J dropped 3 bases, with 13 bases sitting between them. DNA for the CDR3: TGCGCCAGCAGCCCGAGGGACTTCTACACCGGGGAGCTGTTTTTT. Translating gives CASSPRDFYTGELFF.

The rearrangement links TRBV6-1 to TRBJ1-5, with a possible D match to TRBD1 (6 bases). Per the germline V gene, CDR1 is MNHNS and CDR2 is SASEGT. V was shortened by 4 bases and J by 3 bases, with 16 bases between the two germline ends. This CDR3 contains 16 residues. The CDR3 reads CASSAYPGTSNQPQHF. The CDR3 DNA reads as TGTGCCAGCAGTGCCTATCCCGGGACATCCAATCAGCCCCAGCATTTT.

The chain couples TRBV6-5 to TRBJ2-1; no clear D. V was clipped by 7 bases and J by 8 bases, with 12 bases between them. The germline V gene encodes CDR1 MNHEY and CDR2 SVGAGI. The CDR3 is 12 amino acids. CDR3 nucleotides: TGTGCCAGCACTGGAAGCCGGGATGAGCAGTTCTTC. Protein: CASTGSRDEQFF.

This sequence joins TRBV4-1 and TRBJ1-2, with 9 bases matching TRBD1. V was clipped by 1 base and J by 5 bases; unmatched bases: 5. The CDR3 length is 15 residues. Germline V gene lookup returns CDR1 MGHRA and CDR2 YSYEKL. CDR3 nucleotides: TGCGCCAGCAGCCAAGTGGGACAGGGTAAATATGGCTACACCTTC. The encoded protein is CASSQVGQGKYGYTF.

The chain carries TRBV6-5 and TRBJ1-1; D might be TRBD1 (5 bases). In germline, CDR1 is MNHEY, CDR2 SVGAGI. CDR3 length: 12 residues. V was shortened by 5 bases and J by 5 bases, with 9 bases between the two germline ends. The CDR3 region has the DNA TGTGCCAGCAGTAGGGAGGGGACTGAAGCTTTCTTT. This encodes CASSREGTEAFF.

J is TRBJ2-1 and V is TRBV6-5; D gene uncertain. V lost 2 bases and J lost 9, with 11 bases in between. CDR3 size: 13 residues. The germline gives CDR1 MNHEY, CDR2 SVGAGI. DNA for the CDR3: TGTGCCAGCAGTTACGCCCCTCTATCTGAGCAGTTCTTC. Encoded protein: CASSYAPLSEQFF.

This clone occurred once. CDR3 in amino acids: CASSRVTSGAYNEQFF. The DNA of the CDR3 is TGTGCCAGCTCACGCGTCACTAGCGGGGCGTACAATGAGCAGTTCTTC. J is TRBJ2-1 and V is TRBV18; TRBD2 agrees at 10 bases. Germline V CDR1 and CDR2: KGHSH, LQKENI. The CDR3 sequence is 16 residues long. With 4 bases clipped from V and 4 bases from J, the junction kept 7 bases outside the gene matches.

The chain uses TRBV6-5 and TRBJ1-4; tentative D call: TRBD1 (5 bases). Germline V gene sequence: CDR1 MNHEY, CDR2 SVGAGI. The V and J ends lost 7 bases and 1 base respectively, with 10 bases between them. The CDR3 totals 14 residues. Here the CDR3 reads CASTRGRTNEKLFF. CDR3 DNA: TGTGCCAGCACTAGGGGCAGAACTAATGAAAAACTGTTTTTT.

The CDR3 DNA reads as TGTGCCAGCAGCGCAACAGGGAACTATAATTCACCCCTCCACTTT. This codes for CASSATGNYNSPLHF. The chain links TRBV9 to TRBJ1-6; D possibly corresponds to TRBD1 (6 bases). Deletions cut 3 bases from V and 3 bases from J, with 10 bases between. The length of the CDR3 is 15 residues. CDR1 is SGDLS and CDR2 is YYNGEE in the germline V gene.

The CDR3 nucleotides are TGTGCCAGCAGCTCGGGGAGGTATAGCAATCAGCCCCAGCATTTT. This encodes CASSSGRYSNQPQHF. The chain recombines TRBV6-6 with TRBJ1-5; D call uncertain. V lost 6 bases, J lost 0 bases, and 12 bases lay in between. The germline V gene has CDR1 MNHNY and CDR2 SVGAGI (reference sequence). This CDR3 has 15 residues.

The chain couples TRBV4-1 to TRBJ2-1; 7 nucleotides align to TRBD2. This CDR3 is 15 amino acids long. Germline V gene sequence: CDR1 MGHRA, CDR2 YSYEKL. V dropped 3 bases and J dropped 9; count of bases not matched to a gene: 11. CDR3 in DNA: TGCGCCAGCAGCCAGAACCCCCAAGGGAGGGCTGAGCAGTTCTTC. Translation gives CASSQNPQGRAEQFF.

Here the CDR3 DNA reads TGCGCCAGCACCAGCGGGGTACCTAAAGGGGAGCAGTACTTC. Residues: CASTSGVPKGEQYF. V gene TRBV5-1 combines with J gene TRBJ2-7; 7 nucleotides agree with TRBD2. V trimming: 6 bases; J trimming: 7 bases; junction bases outside the gene matches: 13. Per germline, CDR1 SGHRS and CDR2 YFSETQ. The CDR3 sequence is 14 residues long.

V gene TRBV5-1 combines with J gene TRBJ2-3; weak D call: TRBD2 (6 bases). The CDR3 totals 17 residues. V gave up 4 bases and J gave up 2 bases, with 20 bases separating them. Germline loops: CDR1 SGHRS, CDR2 YFSETQ. The CDR3 sequence: CASSLGGLTFDTDTQYF. CDR3 bases: TGCGCCAGCAGCCTGGGGGGACTCACGTTCGACACAGATACGCAGTATTTT.

This clone was found once. The V call is TRBV7-6, the J call TRBJ2-1; TRBD2 agrees at 7 bases. V shed 4 bases, J shed 5 bases, and the junction held 8 bases outside the gene matches. The CDR3 has 15 amino acids. Germline CDR1 SGHVS, CDR2 FNYEAQ. The CDR3 spells CASSYRGSGNNEQFF. The DNA of the CDR3 is TGTGCCAGCAGCTATCGCGGGAGCGGGAACAATGAGCAGTTCTTC. Supplemented by reference TRBV7-6 and TRBJ2-1, the full variable domain reads GAGVSQSPRYKVTKRGQDVALRCDPISGHVSLYWYRQALGQGPEFLTYFNYEAQQDKSGLPNDRFSAERPEGSISTLTIQRTEQRDSAMYRCASSYRGSGNNEQFFGPGTRLTVL.

The V gene is TRBV5-4, the J gene TRBJ2-7; tentatively, D is TRBD2 (5 bases). Germline lookup yields CDR1 SGHNT and CDR2 YYREEE (reference sequence). This CDR3 has 13 residues. The V end lost 0 bases, the J end lost 5 bases, and 9 bases lay between the germline ends. The CDR3 protein is CASSLAGVDEQYF. CDR3 bases: TGTGCCAGCAGCTTGGCCGGGGTGGACGAGCAGTACTTC.

The genes are TRBV14 and TRBJ2-2, with 12 bases that match TRBD1. Looked up from germline, CDR1 is SGHDN and CDR2 is FVKESK. J was trimmed by 3 bases and V by 2 bases; bases with no gene match: 4. The CDR3 has 17 residues. The DNA for the CDR3 is TGTGCCAGCAGCCAACCCGGGACAGGGGGCTACACCGGGGAGCTGTTTTTT. Amino acid sequence: CASSQPGTGGYTGELFF.

This sequence joins TRBV5-1 and TRBJ1-4, with TRBD1 matching over 7 bases. This CDR3 comprises 15 residues. The trim removed 4 bases at V and 3 bases at J, leaving 6 bases unmatched. The germline V gene has CDR1 SGHRS and CDR2 YFSETQ. CDR3 region: CASSPTGSANEKLFF. In DNA, the CDR3 is TGCGCCAGCAGCCCGACAGGGTCGGCTAATGAAAAACTGTTTTTT.

The V and J genes are TRBV7-2 and TRBJ1-2; 9 bases are a match to TRBD1. The V and J ends lost 5 bases and 6 bases, in that order; junction bases with no gene match: 7. The CDR3 covers 14 residues. CDR1 is SGHTA and CDR2 is FQGNSA in the germline V gene. CDR3 region: CASSKGQGFNGYTF. The CDR3 DNA is TGTGCCAGCAGCAAAGGACAGGGGTTCAATGGCTACACCTTC.

This clone was found once. The CDR3 nucleotides read TGTGCCAGCAGAAAAACCCCCGGGACAGGGGGCTACGAGCAGTACTTC. It encodes CASRKTPGTGGYEQYF. The chain couples TRBV7-8 to TRBJ2-7; 11 bases fit TRBD1. With V trimmed by 6 bases and J by 3 bases, 10 bases remained unmatched. This CDR3 has 16 residues. The germline V gene encodes CDR1 SGHVS and CDR2 FQNEAQ.

CDR3 in amino acids: CASSLVAGRANEQYF. Here the CDR3 DNA reads TGTGCCAGCAGCTTAGTGGCAGGGAGGGCTAACGAGCAGTACTTC. The gene calls are TRBV7-2 and TRBJ2-7; 7 positions agree with TRBD2. V gave up 1 base and J gave up 5 bases; unmatched junction bases: 8. Germline CDR1 SGHTA, CDR2 FQGNSA. The CDR3 has 15 amino acids. Combining the CDR3 with reference TRBV7-2 and TRBJ2-7 gives the whole variable domain GAGVSQSPSNKVTEKGKDVELRCDPISGHTALYWYRQSLGQGLEFLIYFQGNSAPDKSGLPSDRFSAERTGGSVSTLTIQRTQQEDSAVYLCASSLVAGRANEQYFGPGTRLTVT.